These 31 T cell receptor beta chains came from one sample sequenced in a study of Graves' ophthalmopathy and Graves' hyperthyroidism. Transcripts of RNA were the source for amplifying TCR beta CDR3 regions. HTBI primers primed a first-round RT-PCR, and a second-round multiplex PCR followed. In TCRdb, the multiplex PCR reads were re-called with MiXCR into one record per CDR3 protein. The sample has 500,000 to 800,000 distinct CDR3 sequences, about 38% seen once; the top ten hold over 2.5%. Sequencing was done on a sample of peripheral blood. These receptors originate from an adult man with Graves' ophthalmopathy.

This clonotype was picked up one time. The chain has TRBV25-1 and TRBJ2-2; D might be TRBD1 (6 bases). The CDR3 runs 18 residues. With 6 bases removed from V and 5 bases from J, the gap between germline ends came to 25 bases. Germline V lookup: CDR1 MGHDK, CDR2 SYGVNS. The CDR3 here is CASSLATYGPRGTGELFF. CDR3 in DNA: TGTGCCAGCAGCCTCGCCACCTACGGTCCAAGGGGGACCGGGGAGCTGTTTTTT.

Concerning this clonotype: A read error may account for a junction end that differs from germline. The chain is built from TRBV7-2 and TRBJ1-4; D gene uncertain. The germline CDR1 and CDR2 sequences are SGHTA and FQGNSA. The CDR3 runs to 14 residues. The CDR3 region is CASRLGATNEKLFF. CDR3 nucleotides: TGTGCCAGCAGGTTAGGTGCAACTAATGAAAAACTGTTTTTT.

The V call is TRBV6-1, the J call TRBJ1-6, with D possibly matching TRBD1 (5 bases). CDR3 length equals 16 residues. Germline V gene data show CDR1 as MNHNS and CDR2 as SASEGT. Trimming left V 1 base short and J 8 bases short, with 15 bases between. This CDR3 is CASSEGRMGGYSPLHF. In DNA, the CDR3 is TGTGCCAGCAGTGAAGGACGGATGGGGGGATATTCACCCCTCCACTTT.

CDR3: CSALDFTDTQYF. In DNA, the CDR3 is TGCAGTGCTTTGGACTTCACAGATACGCAGTATTTT. The chain carries TRBV20-1 and TRBJ2-3, with D possibly matching TRBD2 (5 bases). The CDR3 runs to 12 residues. Trimming pared 5 bases from V and 2 bases from J, leaving 8 bases between. Germline V gene lookup returns CDR1 DFQATT and CDR2 SNEGSKA (reference sequence).

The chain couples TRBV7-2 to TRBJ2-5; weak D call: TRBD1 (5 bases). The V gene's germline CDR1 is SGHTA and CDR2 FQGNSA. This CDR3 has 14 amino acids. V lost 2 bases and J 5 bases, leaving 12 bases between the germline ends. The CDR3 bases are TGTGCCAGCAGCTTACAGGGTTCGGTCGAGACCCAGTACTTC. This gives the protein CASSLQGSVETQYF.

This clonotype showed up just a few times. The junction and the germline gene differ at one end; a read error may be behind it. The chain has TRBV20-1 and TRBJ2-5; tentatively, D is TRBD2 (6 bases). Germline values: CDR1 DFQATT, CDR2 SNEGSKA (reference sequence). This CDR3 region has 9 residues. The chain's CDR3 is CSASEGHIF. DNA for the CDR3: TGCAGTGCGTCGGAGGGCCATATCTTC.

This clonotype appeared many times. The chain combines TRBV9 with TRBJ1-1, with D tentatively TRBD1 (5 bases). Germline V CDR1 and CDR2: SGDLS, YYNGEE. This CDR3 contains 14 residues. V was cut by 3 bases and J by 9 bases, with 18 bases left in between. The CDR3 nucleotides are TGTGCCAGCAGCGCGGGCGGAGGGGTAGAAAAAGCTTTCTTT. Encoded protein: CASSAGGGVEKAFF.

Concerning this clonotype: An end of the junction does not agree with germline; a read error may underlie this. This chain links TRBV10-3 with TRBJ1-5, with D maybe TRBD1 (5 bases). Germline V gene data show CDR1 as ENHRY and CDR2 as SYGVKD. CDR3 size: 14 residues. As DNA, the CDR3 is TGTGCCAGCAGTGCCCAGGGAGGGGATCAGCCCCAGCATTTT. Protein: CASSAQGGDQPQHF.

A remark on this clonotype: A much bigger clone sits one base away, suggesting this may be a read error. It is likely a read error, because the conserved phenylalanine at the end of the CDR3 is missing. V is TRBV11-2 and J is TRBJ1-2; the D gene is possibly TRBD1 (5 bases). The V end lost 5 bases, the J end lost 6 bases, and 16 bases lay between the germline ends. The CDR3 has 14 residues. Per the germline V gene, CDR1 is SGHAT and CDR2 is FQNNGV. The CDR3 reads CASSDYQGVNGYTL. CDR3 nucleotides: TGTGCCAGCAGCGATTACCAGGGTGTGAATGGCTACACCCTC.

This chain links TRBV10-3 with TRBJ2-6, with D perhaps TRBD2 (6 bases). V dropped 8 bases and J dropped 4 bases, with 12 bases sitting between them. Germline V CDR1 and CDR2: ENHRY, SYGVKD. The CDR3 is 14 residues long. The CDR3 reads CAIGGTTGANVLTF. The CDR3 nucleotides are TGTGCCATCGGGGGGACCACCGGGGCCAACGTCCTGACTTTC.

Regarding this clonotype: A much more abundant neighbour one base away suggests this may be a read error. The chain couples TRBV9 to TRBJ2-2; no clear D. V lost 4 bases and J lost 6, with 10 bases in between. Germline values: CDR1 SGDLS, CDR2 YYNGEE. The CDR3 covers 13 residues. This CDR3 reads CASSFERPGELFF. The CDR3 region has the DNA TGTGCCAGCAGCTTCGAAAGGCCCGGGGAGCTGTTTTTT.

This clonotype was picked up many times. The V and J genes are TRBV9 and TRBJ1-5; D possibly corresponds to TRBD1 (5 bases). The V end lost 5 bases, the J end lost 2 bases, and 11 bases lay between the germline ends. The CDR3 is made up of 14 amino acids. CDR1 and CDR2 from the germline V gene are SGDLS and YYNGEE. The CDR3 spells CASSYGGGNQPQHF. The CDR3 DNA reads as TGTGCCAGCAGTTATGGGGGTGGCAATCAGCCCCAGCATTTT.

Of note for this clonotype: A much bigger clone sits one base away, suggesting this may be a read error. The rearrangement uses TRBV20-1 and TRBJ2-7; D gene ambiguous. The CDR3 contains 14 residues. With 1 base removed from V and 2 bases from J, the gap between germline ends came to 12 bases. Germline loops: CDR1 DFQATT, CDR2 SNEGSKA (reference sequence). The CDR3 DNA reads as TGCAGTGCTAGAGCCCCCGGCAAGGCCTACGAGCAGTACTTC. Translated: CSARAPGKAYEQYF.

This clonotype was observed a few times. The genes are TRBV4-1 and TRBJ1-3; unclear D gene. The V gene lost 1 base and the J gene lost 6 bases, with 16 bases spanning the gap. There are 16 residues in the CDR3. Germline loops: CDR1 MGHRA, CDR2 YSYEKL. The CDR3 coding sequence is TGCGCCAGCAGCCAAGTTGGCAGGCGAACCTCAAACACCATATATTTT. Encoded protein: CASSQVGRRTSNTIYF.

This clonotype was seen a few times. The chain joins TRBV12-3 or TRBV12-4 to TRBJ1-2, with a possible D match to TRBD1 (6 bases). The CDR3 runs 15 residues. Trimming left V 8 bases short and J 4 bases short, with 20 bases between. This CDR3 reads CASSVTPDSPYGYTF. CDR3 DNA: TGTGCCAGCTCAGTTACCCCGGACAGCCCCTATGGCTACACCTTC.

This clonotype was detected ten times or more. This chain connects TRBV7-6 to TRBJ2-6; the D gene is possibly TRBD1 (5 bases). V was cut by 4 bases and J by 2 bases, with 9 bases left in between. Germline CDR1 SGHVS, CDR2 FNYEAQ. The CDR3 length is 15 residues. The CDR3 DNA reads TGTGCCAGCAGCTCCAGGGTTGCTGGGGCCAACGTCCTGACTTTC. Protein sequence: CASSSRVAGANVLTF.

CDR3 protein: CAISESRGINYGYTF. The CDR3 bases are TGTGCCATCAGTGAGTCAAGGGGTATTAACTATGGCTACACCTTC. The V and J genes are TRBV10-3 and TRBJ1-2; a possible D gene is TRBD1 (5 bases). Per germline, CDR1 ENHRY and CDR2 SYGVKD. This CDR3 spans 15 amino acids. Trimming took 0 bases from V and 1 from J, leaving 9 bases between them.

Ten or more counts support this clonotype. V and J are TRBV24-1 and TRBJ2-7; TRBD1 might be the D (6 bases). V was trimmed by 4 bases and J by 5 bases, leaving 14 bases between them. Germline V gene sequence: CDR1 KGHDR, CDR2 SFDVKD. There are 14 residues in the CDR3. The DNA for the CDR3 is TGTGCCACCAGTGACCCAGGGGATGTCGACGAGCAGTACTTC. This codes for CATSDPGDVDEQYF.

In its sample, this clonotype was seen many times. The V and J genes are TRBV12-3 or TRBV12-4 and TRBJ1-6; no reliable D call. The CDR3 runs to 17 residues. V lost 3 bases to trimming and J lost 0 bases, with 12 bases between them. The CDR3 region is CASSFGSPNSYNSPLHF. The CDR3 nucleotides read TGTGCCAGCAGTTTCGGATCCCCCAACTCCTATAATTCACCCCTCCACTTT.

The CDR3 is CASRNARTAMNTEAFF. The CDR3 nucleotides read TGTGCCAGCAGGAACGCTCGGACAGCTATGAACACTGAAGCTTTCTTT. V usage is TRBV7-9 and J usage is TRBJ1-1, with D possibly TRBD1 on 6 matching bases. This CDR3 region has 16 residues. Trimming cost V 6 bases and J 0 bases, with 17 bases left between them. Germline V gene sequence: CDR1 SEHNR, CDR2 FQNEAQ (reference sequence). Based on the CDR3 plus reference TRBV7-9 and TRBJ1-1, the full variable domain is DTGVSQNPRHKITKRGQNVTFRCDPISEHNRLYWYRQTLGQGPEFLTYFQNEAQLEKSRLLSDRFSAERPKGSFSTLEIQRTEQGDSAMYLCASRNARTAMNTEAFFGQGTRLTVV.

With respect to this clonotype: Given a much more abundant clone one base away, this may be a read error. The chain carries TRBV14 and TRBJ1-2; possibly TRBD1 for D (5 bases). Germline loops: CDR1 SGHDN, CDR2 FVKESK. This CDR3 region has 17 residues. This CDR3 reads CASNQVPGGLKLGGYTF. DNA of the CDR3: TGTGCCAGCAACCAAGTCCCCGGGGGACTTAAGTTGGGTGGCTACACCTTC.

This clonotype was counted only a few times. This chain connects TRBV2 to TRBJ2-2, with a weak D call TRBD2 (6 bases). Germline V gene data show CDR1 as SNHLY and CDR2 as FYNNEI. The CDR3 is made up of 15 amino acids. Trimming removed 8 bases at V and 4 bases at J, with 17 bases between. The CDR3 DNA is TGTGCCAGCTCATCGTACGTCGGGGGCACCGGGGAGCTGTTTTTT. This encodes CASSSYVGGTGELFF.

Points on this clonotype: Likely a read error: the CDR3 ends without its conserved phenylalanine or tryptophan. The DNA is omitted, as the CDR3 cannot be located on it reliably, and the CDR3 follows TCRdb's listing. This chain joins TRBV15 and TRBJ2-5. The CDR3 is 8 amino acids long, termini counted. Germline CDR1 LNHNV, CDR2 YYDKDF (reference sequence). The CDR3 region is CATSRDTL.

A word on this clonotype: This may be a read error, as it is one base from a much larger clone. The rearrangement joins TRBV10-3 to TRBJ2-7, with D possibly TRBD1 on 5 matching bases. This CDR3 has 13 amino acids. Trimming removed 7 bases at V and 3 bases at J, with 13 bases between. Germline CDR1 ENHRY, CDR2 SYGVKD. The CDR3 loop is CAIINDQGYEQYF. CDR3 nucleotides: TGTGCCATCATAAACGATCAGGGCTACGAGCAGTACTTC.

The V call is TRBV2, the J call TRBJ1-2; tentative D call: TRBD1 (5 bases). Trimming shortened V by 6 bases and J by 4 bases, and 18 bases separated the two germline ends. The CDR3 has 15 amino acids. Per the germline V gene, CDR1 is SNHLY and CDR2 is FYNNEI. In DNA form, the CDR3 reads TGTGCCAGCAGGGGCACCCCTGGGACGGCCTATGGCTACACCTTC. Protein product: CASRGTPGTAYGYTF.

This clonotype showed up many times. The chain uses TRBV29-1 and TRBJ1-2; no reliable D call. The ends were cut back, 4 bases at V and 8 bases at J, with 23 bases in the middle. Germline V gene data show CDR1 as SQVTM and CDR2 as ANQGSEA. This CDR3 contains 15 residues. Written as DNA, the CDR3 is TGCAGCGTTGCTGTGGCGGTTACAAAACGGAACGGCTACACCTTC. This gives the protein CSVAVAVTKRNGYTF.

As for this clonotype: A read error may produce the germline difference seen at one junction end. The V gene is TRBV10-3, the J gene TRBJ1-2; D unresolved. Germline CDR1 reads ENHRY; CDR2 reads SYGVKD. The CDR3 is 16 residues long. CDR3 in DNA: TGTGCCAGCAGTTACTCGATCGTGAGGGTGAACTATGGCTACACCTTC. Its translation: CASSYSIVRVNYGYTF.

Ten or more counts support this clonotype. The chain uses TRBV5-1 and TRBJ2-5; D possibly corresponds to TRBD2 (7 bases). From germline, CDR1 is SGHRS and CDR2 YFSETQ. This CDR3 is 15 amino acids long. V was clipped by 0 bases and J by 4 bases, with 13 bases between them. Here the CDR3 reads CASSLAGGGVETQYF. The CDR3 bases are TGCGCCAGCAGCTTGGCGGGGGGCGGAGTAGAGACCCAGTACTTC.

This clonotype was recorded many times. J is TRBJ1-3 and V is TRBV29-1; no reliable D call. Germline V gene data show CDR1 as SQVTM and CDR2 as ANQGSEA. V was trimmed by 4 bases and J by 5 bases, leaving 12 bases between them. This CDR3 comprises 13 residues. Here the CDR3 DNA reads TGCAGCGTTGTCCCCGTGGGTAGAAACACCATATATTTT. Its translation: CSVVPVGRNTIYF. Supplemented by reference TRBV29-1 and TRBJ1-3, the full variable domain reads SAVISQKPSRDICQRGTSLTIQCQVDSQVTMMFWYRQQPGQSLTLIATANQGSEATYESGFVIDKFPISRPNLTFSTLTVSNMSPEDSSIYLCSVVPVGRNTIYFGEGSWLTVV.

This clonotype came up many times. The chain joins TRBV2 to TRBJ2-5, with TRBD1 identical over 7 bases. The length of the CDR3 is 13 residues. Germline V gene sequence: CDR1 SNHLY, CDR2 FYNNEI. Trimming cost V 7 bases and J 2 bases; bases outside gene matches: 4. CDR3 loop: CASKLTGQETQYF. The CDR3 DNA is TGTGCCAGCAAGCTGACAGGGCAAGAGACCCAGTACTTC.

DNA for the CDR3: TGTGCCAGCAGTCTCAACTCTATACACCCTGCTAACTACGAGCAGTACTTC. This sequence encodes CASSLNSIHPANYEQYF. The J gene is TRBJ2-7, the V gene TRBV27; no clear D. Trimming removed 5 bases from V and 3 bases from J, with 23 bases in between. Germline-derived CDR1 and CDR2 are MNHEY and SMNVEV (reference sequence). The CDR3 consists of 17 residues.